The T cell receptor (beta chain) described here comes from a study of T cell changes during pregnancy in multiple sclerosis. This CDR3 region has 14 residues. The germline CDR1 and CDR2 sequences are MNHEY and SMNVEV (reference sequence). V was clipped by 3 bases and J by 6 bases, with 15 bases between them. Repertoires were generated with immunoSEQ multiplex PCR, while TCRdb's copy carries only in-frame clones and drops some. This table holds around 68,000 clones, around 91% found once. The source was peripheral blood, collected after pregnancy. The clonotype originates from a female donor in good health, enrolled as a control in a pregnancy study. The V gene is TRBV27, the J gene TRBJ2-7; maybe TRBD1 (6 bases). CDR3 protein: CASSFGQGNVEQYF. The CDR3 DNA reads TGTGCCAGCAGTTTTGGGCAGGGGAATGTCGAGCAGTACTTC.